The rows below give T cell receptor beta chains drawn from one sample of a study of graft-versus-host responses after intestinal transplantation. Some clones are missing from TCRdb's copy, which holds only in-frame ones; the method was immunoSEQ multiplex PCR. The table records roughly 40,000 clones, roughly 86% of them present only once. The specimen comprised PBMCs, sampled 267 days after transplant. The receptors derive from a human patient who received an intestinal transplant, so some T cells may come from the graft donor. Each CDR3 is given with its conserved first and last residue. The D gene is left open where the match is weak. Rows may omit the clone size; those that give it use once, few, many or a size class.

length,size,V,D,J,CDR3,DNA
13,.,TRBV10-2,.,TRBJ1-6,CASGEGRESPLHF,TGCGCCAGCGGGGAGGGGAGAGAATCACCCCTCCACTTT
11,.,TRBV29-1,.,TRBJ2-1,CSVHPGNEQLF,TGCAGCGTTCACCCCGGGAATGAGCAGCTCTTC
16,.,TRBV5-1,.,TRBJ2-5,CASSYPRGSPEETQYF,TGCGCCAGCAGTTACCCCCGGGGGTCGCCCGAAGAGACCCAGTACTTC
17,.,TRBV5-1,TRBD2,TRBJ2-1,CASSLVPRGSSYNEQFF,TGCGCCAGCAGCTTGGTCCCGCGGGGGTCCTCCTACAATGAGCAGTTCTTC
14,.,TRBV6-5,TRBD1,TRBJ1-2,CASRGQGSGYGYTF,TGTGCCAGCAGGGGACAGGGGTCGGGTTATGGCTACACCTTC
16,.,TRBV2,.,TRBJ2-3,CASSEAEEGLTDTQYF,TGTGCCAGCAGTGAAGCAGAAGAGGGTCTCACAGATACGCAGTATTTT
16,.,TRBV7-8,.,TRBJ1-2,CASSLAPGHGNYGYTF,TGTGCCAGCAGCTTAGCTCCGGGACACGGGAACTATGGCTACACCTTC
15,.,TRBV5-4,.,TRBJ2-3,CASSLGGGRTDTQYF,TGTGCCAGCAGCTTAGGGGGAGGTCGCACAGATACGCAGTATTTT
16,.,TRBV19,.,TRBJ1-1,CASSPTRQRMNTEAFF,TGTGCCAGTAGTCCGACTAGACAGCGAATGAACACTGAAGCTTTCTTT
14,.,TRBV30,.,TRBJ1-2,CAWGSRGIGYGYTF,TGTGCCTGGGGTAGTAGGGGTATCGGCTATGGCTACACCTTC
14,.,TRBV4-2,.,TRBJ1-1,CASSQGSLNTGAFF,TGTGCCAGCAGTCAAGGTAGTCTAAACACTGGAGCTTTCTTT
15,few,TRBV7-3,TRBD2,TRBJ2-5,CASSPGLASQETQYF,TGTGCCAGCAGCCCCGGACTAGCGAGTCAAGAGACCCAGTACTTC
13,few,TRBV27,.,TRBJ2-1,CASMETSYNEQFF,TGTGCCAGCATGGAGACCTCCTACAATGAGCAGTTCTTC
14,.,TRBV9,.,TRBJ2-3,CASSVETSTDTQYF,TGTGCCAGCAGCGTAGAGACATCTACAGATACGCAGTATTTT
14,.,TRBV12-5,.,TRBJ2-6,CASGLTGGANVLTF,TGTGCTAGTGGTTTAACAGGTGGGGCCAACGTCCTGACTTTC
15,.,TRBV7-9,.,TRBJ1-1,CASSLDLVLNTEAFF,TGTGCCAGCAGCTTAGATTTAGTCCTGAACACTGAAGCTTTCTTT
15,once,TRBV5-6,.,TRBJ2-1,CASSFIFSSYNEQFF,TGTGCCAGCAGCTTTATCTTCAGCTCCTACAATGAGCAGTTCTTC
14,few,TRBV6-5,.,TRBJ1-5,CASTLRGEAQPQHF,TGTGCCAGCACCCTTAGGGGGGAGGCTCAGCCCCAGCATTTT
17,.,TRBV5-1,TRBD2,TRBJ2-5,CASSYSGGAFWSETQYF,TGCGCCAGCAGCTATAGCGGGGGGGCGTTTTGGTCAGAGACCCAGTACTTC
16,.,TRBV15,.,TRBJ2-2,CATSRVPGTNTGELFF,TGTGCCACCAGCAGAGTCCCAGGAACTAACACCGGGGAGCTGTTTTTT
15,.,TRBV11-3,.,TRBJ2-4,CASSFFWGAKNIQYF,TGTGCCAGCAGCTTTTTCTGGGGGGCCAAAAACATTCAGTACTTC
13,.,TRBV19,.,TRBJ2-7,CASSIGFSYEQYF,TGTGCCAGTAGTATAGGGTTCTCCTACGAGCAGTACTTC
15,.,TRBV7-3,.,TRBJ1-3,CASRNPGLLGNTIYF,TGTGCCAGCAGGAATCCAGGGTTATTGGGAAACACCATATATTTT
15,.,TRBV18,.,TRBJ2-2,CASSPPQGGTGELFF,TGTGCCAGCTCACCACCACAGGGAGGCACCGGGGAGCTGTTTTTT
16,.,TRBV7-9,.,TRBJ1-1,CASSYDPRGARTEAFF,TGTGCCAGCAGCTACGATCCCCGAGGGGCGCGCACTGAAGCTTTCTTT
16,.,TRBV4-2,.,TRBJ1-2,CASSQDWDTTNYGYTF,TGTGCCAGCAGCCAAGATTGGGACACTACTAACTATGGCTACACCTTC
14,.,TRBV10-3,TRBD1,TRBJ2-5,CAISGQRQGETQYF,TGTGCCATCAGTGGGCAAAGACAGGGAGAGACCCAGTACTTC
16,.,TRBV23-1,.,TRBJ2-2,CASSQWGRRNTGELFF,TGCGCCAGCAGTCAATGGGGACGGAGGAACACCGGGGAGCTGTTTTTT
14,.,TRBV14,.,TRBJ2-3,CASSQAARVDTQYF,TGTGCCAGCAGCCAAGCGGCGCGGGTAGATACGCAGTATTTT
14,.,TRBV6-6,.,TRBJ2-2,CASSYSIVPGELFF,TGTGCCAGCAGTTACTCGATTGTCCCCGGGGAGCTGTTTTTT
15,once,TRBV4-1,.,TRBJ1-1,CASSQGPTGRTEAFF,TGCGCCAGCAGCCAAGGCCCTACAGGGAGAACTGAAGCTTTCTTT
12,.,TRBV29-1,TRBD1,TRBJ1-1,CSVAQGAAEAFF,TGCAGCGTTGCACAGGGGGCCGCTGAAGCTTTCTTT
14,.,TRBV7-9,.,TRBJ2-3,CASSLGKDPDTQYF,TGTGCCAGCAGCTTAGGGAAGGATCCAGATACGCAGTATTTT
16,.,TRBV5-4,.,TRBJ2-5,CASSSMGGGFQETQYF,TGTGCCAGCAGCTCCATGGGTGGGGGATTCCAAGAGACCCAGTACTTC
15,.,TRBV12-5,TRBD1,TRBJ1-2,CASGLVTGVNYGYTF,TGTGCTAGTGGTTTGGTGACAGGGGTCAACTATGGCTACACCTTC